This T cell receptor beta chain emerged from a study of T cell responses to AZD1222 COVID-19 vaccine. Study-wide findings and caveats: Repertoires were obtained only post-peak T cell response.

Comments on this clone: Its cognate antigen is unknown.

The CDR3 is 15 amino acids. V lost 4 bases, J lost 5 bases, and 15 bases lay in between. Looked up from germline, CDR1 is LNHDA and CDR2 is SQIVND (reference sequence). Some clones are missing from TCRdb's copy, which holds only in-frame ones; the method was immunoSEQ multiplex PCR. The sample has around 99,000 clones; about 90% are singletons. This clonotype was obtained from an adult in good health. This chain uses TRBV19 with TRBJ1-5; no clear D. Specimen: peripheral blood, collected on day 0 of AZD1222 vaccination. This CDR3 reads CASSSRAYGDQPQHF. As DNA, the CDR3 is TGTGCCAGTAGTAGCCGGGCCTACGGCGATCAGCCCCAGCATTTT.